This TCR beta chain was captured in a study of post-analysis software for immune sequencing data (dated by TCRdb to 2013 to 2016). With regard to the full study: Recorded disease courses included relapsing-remitting, secondary progressive and progressive-relapsing multiple sclerosis, with some patients lacking subtype annotation. The multiple sclerosis patient repertoires were compared with 11 previously published healthy control repertoires from donors aged about 6 to 26 years. A subset of samples was prepared in parallel using single-end sample barcoding, then pooled and co-amplified after Illumina adapter ligation. What the research found in general, with its limitations: When samples were clustered directly using the F measure, samples prepared in the same batch co-clustered strongly, which prompted a batch-effect correction. The control group was slightly older than the multiple sclerosis patient group. Roughly 5 TRBV segments, including TRBV5-6, TRBV5-1 and TRBV20-1, were significantly more frequent in patients than controls. Significantly lower normalized Chao1 diversity was found in multiple sclerosis patients than in controls, suggesting substantial peripheral T-cell clonal expansion.

To demonstrate the VDJtools post-analysis software, TCR beta repertoires were profiled from the peripheral blood of roughly 14 young patients with multiple sclerosis. Multiple sclerosis patients were children and adolescents aged roughly 6 to 16 years. From the cysteine through the phenylalanine, the CDR3 covers 13 amino acids. The entry retains the CDR3 DNA only, 39 bases that are in frame from base 1. CDR1 WNHNN and CDR2 SYGVQD are derived from the germline V gene (reference sequence). The junction carries 12 bases between V and J, which are trimmed by 7 bases and 4 bases respectively. Receptors were amplified or captured by PCR. Sequencing used an Illumina HiSeq 2500. To reduce PCR and sequencing biases, unique molecular identifiers were incorporated into the TCR beta cDNA libraries. Some 500,000 cDNA molecules were obtained per 1 to 10 million input T cells, so each molecule approximated one T cell. The patient libraries were prepared and sequenced with the same protocol used for the earlier healthy control dataset. Samples belonging to the same batch were prepared together, multiplexed and sequenced on a shared HiSeq lane. The authors' analysis ran thus. MIGEC was used to process the raw barcoded reads, and molecular identifier groups with only a single read were discarded before consensus assembly and CDR3 extraction. Clonotype tables were post-analysed with VDJtools, normalizing diversity by down-sampling all datasets to the smallest sample size. To correct batch-related cross-sample contamination, repertoire overlap clustering matched CDR3 amino acid sequences but not nucleotide sequences. The raw public data were reprocessed by TCRdb itself: fastp quality trimming at Q25, MiXCR clonotype calling, in-frame beta chains only. For every CDR3 protein sequence, its rows merge into one entry that carries the most common genes and DNA. The V and J calls were not made by the authors but by TCRdb's processing. Within this sample are about half a million distinct CDR3 sequences, with under 55% of them counted one time only. The ten largest account for 12% of the sample.

On this clonotype: There is no known antigen for this receptor. Within one base of it there is no much larger clone, and no base qualities were kept.

The rearranged segments are TRBV10-1 and TRBJ2-3; TRBD2 is a possible D gene, resting on 6 matching bases. The TCR originated in a girl between 5 and 17 years old with multiple sclerosis. Sequencing was carried out using blood. The CDR3 amino acid sequence is: CASMSGESDTQYF. The nucleotide sequence is TGCGCCAGCATGTCGGGGGAGTCAGATACGCAGTATTTT.